This TCR beta chain was identified during a study of blood T cell repertoires in COVID-19. Study background: Nucleic acid was either cDNA or gDNA, and it came from T cells, B-cell-depleted T cells, or PBMCs.

Germline-derived CDR1 and CDR2 are SNHLY and FYNNEI. This CDR3 is built from 13 residues. Trimming took 4 bases from V and 3 from J; bases not matched to a gene: 2. Authors' processing steps: Reference gene primers were amplified, and this amplification served to estimate nucleated cell counts. The data were produced by immunoSEQ multiplex PCR, yet TCRdb's version contains in-frame clones alone and is incomplete. Clone size and the V and J calls come from that table; the DNA yielded D and trimming. The sample carries about 170,000 clones, 83% recorded once. In its sample, this clone was seen a few times.

Input material: peripheral blood. The receptor was derived from a woman at least 80 years old with acute or convalescent COVID-19. The V and J genes are TRBV2 and TRBJ2-5, with 7 positions matching TRBD1. CDR3 in DNA: TGTGCCAGCAGTGGGGACAGAAAAGAGACCCAGTACTTC. The encoded protein is CASSGDRKETQYF. Together with reference TRBV2 and TRBJ2-5, the CDR3 gives the full variable domain: EPEVTQTPSHQVTQMGQEVILRCVPISNHLYFYWYRQILGQKVEFLVSFYNNEISEKSEIFDDQFSVERPDGSNFTLKIRSTKLEDSAMYFCASSGDRKETQYFGPGTRLLVL.